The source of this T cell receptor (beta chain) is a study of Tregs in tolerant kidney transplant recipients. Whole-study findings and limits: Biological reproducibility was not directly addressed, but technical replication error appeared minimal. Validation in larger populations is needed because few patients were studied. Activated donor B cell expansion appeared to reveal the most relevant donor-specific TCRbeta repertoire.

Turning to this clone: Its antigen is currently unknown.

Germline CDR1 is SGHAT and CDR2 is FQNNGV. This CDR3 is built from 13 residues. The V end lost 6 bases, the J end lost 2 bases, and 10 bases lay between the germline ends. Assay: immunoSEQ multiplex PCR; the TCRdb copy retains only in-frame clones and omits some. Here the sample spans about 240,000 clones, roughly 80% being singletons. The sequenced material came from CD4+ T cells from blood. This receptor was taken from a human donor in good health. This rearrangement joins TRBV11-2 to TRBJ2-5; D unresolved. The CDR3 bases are TGTGCCAGCAGACCCCAAGGTCAAGAGACCCAGTACTTC. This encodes CASRPQGQETQYF.